This is a list of T cell receptor beta chains from one sample in a study of T-cell memory formation after mild COVID-19. TCRdb re-called the 5' RACE reads with MiXCR, one entry per CDR3 protein. Of around 340,000 distinct CDR3 sequences in the sample, about 15% were seen once. Sequenced input: PBMCs or a T cell subset sorted from them (not recorded which). These receptors all stem from a man younger than 35 who had mild COVID-19 (a few samples of this study predate the infection). Cell type and time point are not known. Both conserved end residues are part of each CDR3. D genes are given only for firm matches. Clone size is shown for a subset of rows, as once, few, many or a class of expanded clone.

abundance: many; v_gene: TRBV7-2; d_gene: -; len: 14; j_gene: TRBJ1-5; CDR3aa: CASSSPNSLLPQHF; CDR3nt: TGTGCCAGCAGCTCCCCAAACAGCTTACTGCCCCAGCATTTT
abundance: -; v_gene: TRBV10-3; d_gene: TRBD1; len: 15; j_gene: TRBJ1-1; CDR3aa: CAISPPGGSSTEAFF; CDR3nt: TGTGCCATCAGCCCTCCAGGGGGCTCCTCCACTGAAGCTTTCTTT
abundance: few; v_gene: TRBV7-3; d_gene: -; len: 14; j_gene: TRBJ1-1; CDR3aa: CASSFGGRRTEAFF; CDR3nt: TGTGCCAGCAGCTTTGGGGGGCGACGAACTGAAGCTTTCTTT
abundance: many; v_gene: TRBV4-3; d_gene: TRBD1; len: 14; j_gene: TRBJ1-2; CDR3aa: CASSNPTGGYGYTF; CDR3nt: TGCGCCAGCAGCAACCCGACAGGGGGGTATGGCTACACCTTC
abundance: few; v_gene: TRBV13; d_gene: -; len: 14; j_gene: TRBJ2-7; CDR3aa: CASSPRASSYEQYF; CDR3nt: TGTGCCAGCAGCCCCCGGGCCAGCTCCTACGAGCAGTACTTC
abundance: -; v_gene: TRBV7-2; d_gene: TRBD2; len: 16; j_gene: TRBJ2-1; CDR3aa: CASSPSGVAGGAEQFF; CDR3nt: TGTGCCAGCAGCCCTTCGGGTGTAGCGGGGGGCGCTGAGCAGTTCTTC
abundance: few; v_gene: TRBV6-6; d_gene: -; len: 13; j_gene: TRBJ1-4; CDR3aa: CASREGIREKLFF; CDR3nt: TGTGCCAGCAGGGAGGGGATTAGGGAAAAACTGTTTTTT
abundance: few; v_gene: TRBV20-1; d_gene: TRBD2; len: 18; j_gene: TRBJ2-3; CDR3aa: CSARVLPRGGGYTDTQYF; CDR3nt: TGCAGTGCTAGAGTTCTACCCCGGGGCGGGGGGTACACAGATACGCAGTATTTT
abundance: many; v_gene: TRBV5-1; d_gene: TRBD2; len: 17; j_gene: TRBJ2-6; CDR3aa: CASNPSGGARGANVLTF; CDR3nt: TGCGCCAGCAACCCTAGCGGGGGGGCCCGAGGGGCCAACGTCCTGACTTTC
abundance: -; v_gene: TRBV11-2; d_gene: -; len: 16; j_gene: TRBJ1-4; CDR3aa: CASSSLDGRLGEKLFF; CDR3nt: TGTGCCAGCAGCAGCCTCGACGGACGTCTTGGGGAAAAACTGTTTTTT
abundance: many; v_gene: TRBV5-1; d_gene: -; len: 14; j_gene: TRBJ2-5; CDR3aa: CASSLETPQGAQYF; CDR3nt: TGCGCCAGCAGCTTGGAGACGCCACAGGGAGCCCAGTACTTC
abundance: -; v_gene: TRBV7-2; d_gene: -; len: 15; j_gene: TRBJ2-7; CDR3aa: CASSLGQGLSYEQYF; CDR3nt: TGTGCCAGCAGCTTAGGGCAGGGCCTCTCCTACGAGCAGTACTTC
abundance: -; v_gene: TRBV4-2; d_gene: -; len: 15; j_gene: TRBJ1-1; CDR3aa: CASSQASGPATEAFF; CDR3nt: TGTGCCAGCAGCCAAGCATCCGGCCCTGCCACTGAAGCTTTCTTT
abundance: few; v_gene: TRBV5-1; d_gene: TRBD1; len: 16; j_gene: TRBJ2-5; CDR3aa: CASSLAGDRPPETQYF; CDR3nt: TGCGCCAGCAGCTTGGCCGGGGACAGACCCCCGGAGACCCAGTACTTC
abundance: few; v_gene: TRBV28; d_gene: -; len: 14; j_gene: TRBJ1-2; CDR3aa: CASNQGHSLYGYTF; CDR3nt: TGTGCCAGCAACCAGGGACATTCTCTCTATGGCTACACCTTC
abundance: -; v_gene: TRBV6-2/TRBV6-3; d_gene: -; len: 13; j_gene: TRBJ1-2; CDR3aa: CASTNGRVYGYTF; CDR3nt: TGTGCCAGCACCAACGGCAGGGTCTATGGCTACACCTTC
abundance: -; v_gene: TRBV6-2/TRBV6-3; d_gene: -; len: 12; j_gene: TRBJ1-1; CDR3aa: CASSFLNTEAFF; CDR3nt: TGTGCCAGCAGTTTTCTGAACACTGAAGCTTTCTTT
abundance: -; v_gene: TRBV20-1; d_gene: -; len: 14; j_gene: TRBJ1-4; CDR3aa: CSAFRSGMREKLFF; CDR3nt: TGCAGTGCTTTTCGCTCAGGGATGCGGGAAAAACTGTTTTTT
abundance: few; v_gene: TRBV5-6; d_gene: TRBD1; len: 14; j_gene: TRBJ1-5; CDR3aa: CASSPGQGTQPQHF; CDR3nt: TGTGCCAGCAGCCCCGGACAGGGCACTCAGCCCCAGCATTTT
abundance: few; v_gene: TRBV15; d_gene: -; len: 16; j_gene: TRBJ1-4; CDR3aa: CATSRPPRGFEEKLFF; CDR3nt: TGTGCCACCAGCAGGCCCCCCCGGGGATTCGAAGAAAAACTGTTTTTT
abundance: many; v_gene: TRBV4-3; d_gene: -; len: 13; j_gene: TRBJ1-2; CDR3aa: CASSRGDNYGYTF; CDR3nt: TGCGCCAGCAGCCGCGGGGATAACTATGGCTACACCTTC
abundance: -; v_gene: TRBV4-1; d_gene: -; len: 14; j_gene: TRBJ1-5; CDR3aa: CASSQHGENQPQHF; CDR3nt: TGCGCCAGCAGTCAGCACGGAGAGAATCAGCCCCAGCATTTT
abundance: -; v_gene: TRBV5-1; d_gene: TRBD2; len: 15; j_gene: TRBJ2-3; CDR3aa: CASSLSGAGQLSQYF; CDR3nt: TGCGCCAGCAGCTTGAGTGGAGCGGGGCAGTTGTCGCAGTATTTT
abundance: few; v_gene: TRBV12-3/TRBV12-4; d_gene: -; len: 13; j_gene: TRBJ1-6; CDR3aa: CASSSLLDSPLHF; CDR3nt: TGTGCCAGCAGTTCTCTGCTGGATTCACCCCTCCACTTT
abundance: -; v_gene: TRBV29-1; d_gene: -; len: 13; j_gene: TRBJ2-3; CDR3aa: CSAGPQATDTQYF; CDR3nt: TGCAGCGCTGGCCCCCAGGCCACAGATACGCAGTATTTT
abundance: -; v_gene: TRBV7-6; d_gene: -; len: 15; j_gene: TRBJ1-4; CDR3aa: CASSLGGASGEKLFF; CDR3nt: TGTGCCAGCAGCTTAGGAGGGGCCTCGGGGGAAAAACTGTTTTTT
abundance: few; v_gene: TRBV6-5; d_gene: -; len: 14; j_gene: TRBJ2-5; CDR3aa: CASSKFGGQETQYF; CDR3nt: TGTGCCAGCAGTAAATTTGGGGGGCAAGAGACCCAGTACTTC
abundance: -; v_gene: TRBV12-3/TRBV12-4; d_gene: -; len: 14; j_gene: TRBJ1-1; CDR3aa: CASSFAGMNTEAFF; CDR3nt: TGTGCCAGCAGTTTCGCCGGTATGAACACTGAAGCTTTCTTT
abundance: -; v_gene: TRBV5-1; d_gene: TRBD1; len: 15; j_gene: TRBJ2-3; CDR3aa: CASSFTGGPTDTQYF; CDR3nt: TGCGCCAGCAGCTTTACAGGGGGGCCCACAGATACGCAGTATTTT
abundance: -; v_gene: TRBV4-1; d_gene: -; len: 14; j_gene: TRBJ1-5; CDR3aa: CASSQEWGPQPQHF; CDR3nt: TGCGCCAGCAGCCAAGAATGGGGGCCACAGCCCCAGCATTTT
abundance: -; v_gene: TRBV7-3; d_gene: -; len: 15; j_gene: TRBJ1-4; CDR3aa: CASSSSGATNEKLFF; CDR3nt: TGTGCCAGCAGCTCTAGTGGGGCTACCAATGAAAAACTGTTTTTT
abundance: -; v_gene: TRBV10-3; d_gene: -; len: 14; j_gene: TRBJ1-1; CDR3aa: CATRPRPEGTEAFF; CDR3nt: TGTGCCACCAGGCCCAGGCCCGAAGGCACTGAAGCTTTCTTT
abundance: few; v_gene: TRBV20-1; d_gene: TRBD2; len: 16; j_gene: TRBJ2-5; CDR3aa: CRPIGLAGSSGETQYF; CDR3nt: TGCAGGCCAATAGGGCTAGCGGGCTCCTCGGGGGAGACCCAGTACTTC
abundance: many; v_gene: TRBV12-3/TRBV12-4; d_gene: -; len: 12; j_gene: TRBJ2-7; CDR3aa: CASSVGSYEQYF; CDR3nt: TGTGCCAGCAGTGTCGGGTCCTACGAGCAGTACTTC
abundance: -; v_gene: TRBV20-1; d_gene: -; len: 13; j_gene: TRBJ2-5; CDR3aa: CSAIQGMGETQYF; CDR3nt: TGCAGTGCTATTCAGGGGATGGGGGAGACCCAGTACTTC
abundance: few; v_gene: TRBV3-1; d_gene: -; len: 16; j_gene: TRBJ1-6; CDR3aa: CASSRGDGGGNSPLHF; CDR3nt: TGTGCCAGCAGCCGGGGGGACGGCGGAGGTAATTCACCCCTCCACTTT
abundance: few; v_gene: TRBV5-5; d_gene: -; len: 14; j_gene: TRBJ2-6; CDR3aa: CASNAASGANVLTF; CDR3nt: TGTGCCAGTAACGCGGCCTCTGGGGCCAACGTCCTGACTTTC
abundance: few; v_gene: TRBV9; d_gene: -; len: 15; j_gene: TRBJ1-3; CDR3aa: CASSVGVDSGNTIYF; CDR3nt: TGTGCCAGCAGCGTCGGCGTTGACTCTGGAAACACCATATATTTT
abundance: -; v_gene: TRBV9; d_gene: -; len: 14; j_gene: TRBJ2-3; CDR3aa: CASSVGRGADTQYF; CDR3nt: TGTGCCAGCAGCGTAGGGAGGGGGGCAGATACGCAGTATTTT
abundance: -; v_gene: TRBV4-1; d_gene: -; len: 15; j_gene: TRBJ1-5; CDR3aa: CASSPPDLPGQPQHF; CDR3nt: TGCGCCAGCAGCCCACCGGACTTACCAGGGCAGCCCCAGCATTTT
abundance: -; v_gene: TRBV21-1; d_gene: -; len: 14; j_gene: TRBJ1-2; CDR3aa: CASKFLRGASGYTF; CDR3nt: TGTGCCAGCAAATTCCTCAGGGGCGCTTCTGGCTACACCTTC